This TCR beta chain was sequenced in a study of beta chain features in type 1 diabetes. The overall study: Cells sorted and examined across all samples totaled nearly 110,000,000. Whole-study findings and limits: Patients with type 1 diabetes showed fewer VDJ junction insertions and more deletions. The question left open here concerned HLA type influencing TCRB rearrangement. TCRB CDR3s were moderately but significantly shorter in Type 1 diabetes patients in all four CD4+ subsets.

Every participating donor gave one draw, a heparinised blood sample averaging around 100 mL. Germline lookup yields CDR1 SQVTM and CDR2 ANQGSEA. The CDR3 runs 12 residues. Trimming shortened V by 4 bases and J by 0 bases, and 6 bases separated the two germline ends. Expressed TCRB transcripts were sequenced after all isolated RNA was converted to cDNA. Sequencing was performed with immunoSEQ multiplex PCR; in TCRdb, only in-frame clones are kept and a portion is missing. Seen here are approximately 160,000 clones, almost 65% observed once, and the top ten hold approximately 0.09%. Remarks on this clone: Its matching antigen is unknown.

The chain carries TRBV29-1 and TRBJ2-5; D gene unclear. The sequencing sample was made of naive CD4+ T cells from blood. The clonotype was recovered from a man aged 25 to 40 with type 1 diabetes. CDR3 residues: CSVGRYQETQYF. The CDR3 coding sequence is TGCAGCGTTGGTAGATACCAAGAGACCCAGTACTTC.